Following are 28 T cell receptor beta chains from one sample sequenced in a study of CD8 T cells in ankylosing spondylitis. Notes on the study in general: Ankylosing spondylitis blood appeared to carry a characteristic TCR beta motif of several highly homologous variants.

Their antigens remain unidentified. TCRdb reanalysed the 5' RACE reads using MiXCR and keeps one entry per CDR3 protein. The repertoire includes under 550,000 distinct CDR3 sequences, 20% to 30% of them detected once, and 0.85% to 1% sits in the top ten. The sample consisted of blood, either unsorted or a sorted T cell fraction (not recorded which). The receptors were sampled from a male donor with ankylosing spondylitis.

The CDR3 loop reads CASSNQGGTEAFF. CDR3 nucleotide sequence: TGTGCCAGCAGCAACCAAGGAGGCACTGAAGCTTTCTTT. V usage is TRBV19 and J usage is TRBJ1-1; D unclear. The CDR3 sequence is 13 residues long. V lost 9 bases to trimming and J lost 4 bases, with 15 bases between them. The germline gives CDR1 LNHDA, CDR2 SQIVND (reference sequence).

The sample holds a few counts of this clonotype. This sequence joins TRBV20-1 and TRBJ2-7, with 9 bases lining up with TRBD2. Germline-derived CDR1 and CDR2 are DFQATT and SNEGSKA (reference sequence). V was pared by 0 bases and J by 3 bases, with 6 bases of the junction left unmatched. This CDR3 is 15 amino acids long. The CDR3 is CSARDGLAGNYEQYV. The DNA of the CDR3 is TGCAGTGCTAGAGATGGGCTAGCGGGGAACTACGAGCAGTACGTC.

The chain combines TRBV10-3 with TRBJ2-1; D is undetermined. In germline, CDR1 is ENHRY, CDR2 SYGVKD. Trimming pared 0 bases from V and 9 bases from J, leaving 12 bases between. The CDR3 sequence is 14 residues long. The DNA for the CDR3 is TGTGCCATCAGTGAGTCGAGGAGCGACGGTGAGCAGTTCTTC. Amino acid sequence: CAISESRSDGEQFF.

V usage is TRBV12-3 or TRBV12-4 and J usage is TRBJ2-4, with 7 positions matching TRBD2. This CDR3 spans 18 amino acids. Germline trimming cut 6 bases from V and 3 bases from J; bases unmatched to any gene: 17. This CDR3 is CASRARQRRGLGKNIQYF. The CDR3 DNA is TGTGCCAGCAGGGCCCGACAGCGGCGGGGGTTGGGCAAAAACATTCAGTACTTC.

This chain links TRBV30 with TRBJ2-1; D perhaps matches TRBD2 (6 bases). Per germline, CDR1 GTSNPN and CDR2 SVGIG (reference sequence). The CDR3 has 14 amino acids. Trimming left V 5 bases short and J 5 bases short, with 16 bases between. Here the CDR3 reads CAWLRGTPHNEQFF. CDR3 coding DNA: TGTGCCTGGTTGCGCGGGACCCCACACAATGAGCAGTTCTTC.

The chain is built from TRBV5-1 and TRBJ2-4; D uncertain. Trimming shortened V by 1 base and J by 5 bases, and 13 bases separated the two germline ends. Germline CDR1 reads SGHRS; CDR2 reads YFSETQ. The CDR3 is made up of 15 amino acids. In DNA form, the CDR3 reads TGCGCCAGCAGCTTGTTGGGCAGCCAGGAAAACATTCAGTACTTC. The encoded protein is CASSLLGSQENIQYF.

This rearrangement joins TRBV7-8 to TRBJ2-5, with 14 bases lining up with TRBD2. Trimming cost V 2 bases and J 4 bases; bases outside gene matches: 6. The V gene's germline CDR1 is SGHVS and CDR2 FQNEAQ. This CDR3 comprises 17 residues. CDR3 region: CASSLRLAGGPRETQYF. DNA of the CDR3: TGTGCCAGCAGCTTAAGACTAGCGGGAGGGCCGCGAGAGACCCAGTACTTC. The whole variable domain, filled in from reference TRBV7-8 and TRBJ2-5, reads GAGVSQSPRYKVAKRGQDVALRCDPISGHVSLFWYQQALGQGPEFLTYFQNEAQLDKSGLPSDRFFAERPEGSVSTLKIQRTQQEDSAVYLCASSLRLAGGPRETQYFGPGTRLLVL.

The chain is built from TRBV2 and TRBJ2-1, with D hard to call. Trimming took 6 bases from V and 10 from J, leaving 25 bases between them. Germline V lookup: CDR1 SNHLY, CDR2 FYNNEI. The CDR3 contains 16 residues. Here the CDR3 reads CASSLLPRFSKREQFF. Written as DNA, the CDR3 is TGTGCCAGCAGCCTTTTGCCTAGATTTTCGAAGAGAGAGCAGTTCTTC.

This clonotype showed up just a few times. This chain connects TRBV12-3 or TRBV12-4 to TRBJ2-3; D assignment may be TRBD1 or TRBD2 (6 bases each). V shed 4 bases and J shed 3 bases, with 14 bases lying between them. This CDR3 has 15 amino acids. CDR3 in amino acids: CASSSTGASTDTQYF. As DNA, the CDR3 is TGTGCCAGCAGTTCTACGGGGGCATCAACAGATACGCAGTATTTT.

Only a few counts were recorded for this clonotype. The V gene is TRBV5-1, the J gene TRBJ2-7; D is possibly TRBD1 or TRBD2 (7 bases each). Germline loops: CDR1 SGHRS, CDR2 YFSETQ. The V and J ends lost 4 bases and 2 bases respectively, with 16 bases between them. This CDR3 spans 15 amino acids. CDR3 in DNA: TGCGCCAGCAGCCGGGGAGGGGGCGAAACCTACGAGCAGTACTTC. Translation gives CASSRGGGETYEQYF.

This chain links TRBV18 with TRBJ2-2; TRBD1 aligns across 7 bases. The CDR3 has 16 amino acids. Losses at the gene ends were 5 bases for V and 2 bases for J; bases not matched to a gene: 8. Germline assignment: CDR1 KGHSH and CDR2 LQKENI. The CDR3 DNA sequence: TGTGCCAGCTCATCTACAGGGGTCCCAAACACCGGGGAGCTGTTTTTT. Its protein is CASSSTGVPNTGELFF.

V and J are TRBV20-1 and TRBJ2-7; 12 bases line up with TRBD2. After removal of 5 bases from V and 5 bases from J, the junction contained 4 bases not matched to a gene. CDR3 size: 13 residues. CDR1 and CDR2 from the germline V gene are DFQATT and SNEGSKA (reference sequence). CDR3: CSAQTSGSDEQYF. Written as DNA, the CDR3 is TGCAGTGCTCAGACTAGCGGGAGCGACGAGCAGTACTTC.

This rearrangement joins TRBV30 to TRBJ2-2; possibly TRBD2 for D (5 bases). Germline assignment: CDR1 GTSNPN and CDR2 SVGIG (reference sequence). The germline V and J ends were trimmed by 2 bases and 1 base, with 8 bases remaining between them. This CDR3 region has 14 residues. CDR3 in amino acids: CAWSTGMNTGELFF. As DNA, the CDR3 is TGTGCCTGGAGTACGGGGATGAACACCGGGGAGCTGTTTTTT.

This clonotype was observed many times. The chain is built from TRBV20-1 and TRBJ1-2; D is possibly TRBD1 (6 bases). The germline V and J ends were trimmed by 6 bases and 4 bases, with 15 bases remaining between them. This CDR3 is built from 13 residues. Looked up from germline, CDR1 is DFQATT and CDR2 is SNEGSKA (reference sequence). CDR3 in amino acids: CSAGGRVGYGYTF. The CDR3 region has the DNA TGCAGTGCCGGGGGCAGGGTCGGCTATGGCTACACCTTC.

This chain connects TRBV20-1 to TRBJ1-5, with D maybe TRBD1 (5 bases). From germline, CDR1 is DFQATT and CDR2 SNEGSKA (reference sequence). Trimming removed 2 bases from V and 6 bases from J, with 8 bases in between. The CDR3 covers 12 residues. CDR3 sequence (DNA): TGCAGTGCTAGACAGGGCGGTCAGCCCCAGCATTTT. This sequence encodes CSARQGGQPQHF.

This clonotype was seen just once. V usage is TRBV2 and J usage is TRBJ2-5, with 10 bases fitting TRBD2. Germline trimming cut 1 base from V and 4 bases from J; bases unmatched to any gene: 6. This CDR3 has 16 amino acids. Germline lookup yields CDR1 SNHLY and CDR2 FYNNEI. The CDR3 DNA reads as TGTGCCAGCAGTGAAGAGGCTAGCGGGAGTTCAGAGACCCAGTACTTC. This gives the protein CASSEEASGSSETQYF.

This chain links TRBV20-1 with TRBJ2-5, with 8 bases that match TRBD2. Germline V gene lookup returns CDR1 DFQATT and CDR2 SNEGSKA (reference sequence). This CDR3 is built from 15 residues. J lost 5 bases, V lost 8 bases, and 16 bases had no gene match. The CDR3 loop reads CSHLWSGLGRETQYF. The CDR3 DNA reads as TGCAGTCATTTATGGTCGGGACTAGGGAGGGAGACCCAGTACTTC.

A few counts support this clonotype. In DNA form, the CDR3 reads TGTGCCACCAGTGATCCAGGGGGCACAGATACGCAGTATTTT. Its translation is CATSDPGGTDTQYF. The chain is built from TRBV24-1 and TRBJ2-3; D may be TRBD1 (6 bases). Germline CDR1 KGHDR, CDR2 SFDVKD. The CDR3 totals 14 residues. V lost 3 bases and J lost 1, with 7 bases in between.

The rearrangement joins TRBV11-2 to TRBJ2-5, with 16 bases aligning to TRBD2. The V and J ends lost 4 bases and 5 bases, in that order; junction bases with no gene match: 7. Per germline, CDR1 SGHAT and CDR2 FQNNGV. This CDR3 region has 17 residues. CDR3 protein: CASSSGTSGRVAETQYF. The CDR3, as DNA: TGTGCCAGCAGCTCCGGGACTAGCGGGAGGGTGGCGGAGACCCAGTACTTC.

This clonotype turned up a few times. The rearrangement joins TRBV11-2 to TRBJ2-3; D call uncertain. Trimming took off 1 base at V and 3 bases at J, with 8 bases between the two ends. The CDR3 length is 14 residues. Germline CDR1 and CDR2: SGHAT and FQNNGV. CDR3 nucleotide sequence: TGTGCCAGCAGCTTAGGTAGACAAACAGATACGCAGTATTTT. This sequence encodes CASSLGRQTDTQYF.

This clonotype came up a few times. V gene TRBV11-2 combines with J gene TRBJ2-7; a possible D gene is TRBD2 (5 bases). Germline assignment: CDR1 SGHAT and CDR2 FQNNGV. The V end lost 0 bases, the J end lost 6 bases, and 12 bases lay between the germline ends. CDR3 size: 14 residues. The CDR3 here is CASSLDRGVGEQYF. CDR3 in DNA: TGTGCCAGCAGCTTAGATCGGGGAGTGGGCGAGCAGTACTTC.

This clonotype appeared a single time. The rearrangement joins TRBV20-1 to TRBJ2-1; D unclear. CDR1 is DFQATT, CDR2 SNEGSKA, per germline (reference sequence). CDR3 length: 15 amino acids. CDR3 DNA sequence: TGCAGCTTAAACACACGGGTACGGGCCTACAATGAGCAGTTCTTC. Its translation: CSLNTRVRAYNEQFF.

There are many counts of this clonotype. The J gene is TRBJ1-2, the V gene TRBV12-3 or TRBV12-4; 10 nucleotides match TRBD1. V gave up 10 bases and J gave up 6 bases; unmatched junction bases: 8. The CDR3 contains 13 residues. CDR3: CANHGTGDHGYTF. DNA for the CDR3: TGTGCCAACCACGGGACAGGGGACCATGGCTACACCTTC.

The chain couples TRBV24-1 to TRBJ2-2; 9 nucleotides line up with TRBD2. With 5 bases clipped from V and 6 bases from J, the junction kept 6 bases outside the gene matches. CDR1 and CDR2 (germline): KGHDR, SFDVKD. The length of the CDR3 is 15 residues. This chain's CDR3 is CATSAVAGAPGELFF. In DNA, the CDR3 is TGTGCCACCAGTGCGGTAGCGGGAGCACCCGGGGAGCTGTTTTTT.

This clonotype was seen only a few times. The rearrangement joins TRBV6-2 or TRBV6-3 to TRBJ2-1; D could derive from TRBD1 or TRBD2 (6 bases each). The CDR3 has 16 residues. Between the trimmed V and J ends, which lost 7 bases and 8 bases, there was a span of 24 bases. Germline CDR1 is MNHEY and CDR2 is SVGEGT. The CDR3 DNA follows: TGTGCCAGCAATGGAGGGGGTAGGGGTGAACACTATGAGCAGTTCTTC. Protein sequence: CASNGGGRGEHYEQFF.

The chain has TRBV20-1 and TRBJ2-7; possibly TRBD1 or TRBD2 for D (6 bases each). Germline V CDR1 and CDR2: DFQATT, SNEGSKA (reference sequence). This CDR3 region has 12 residues. In DNA form, the CDR3 reads TGCAGCCAGGGGACTTATCCCTACGAGCAGTACTTC. Translated, it gives CSQGTYPYEQYF.

This clonotype was seen more than once but under ten times. The V gene is TRBV20-1, the J gene TRBJ2-3; 14 nucleotides line up with TRBD2. Germline values: CDR1 DFQATT, CDR2 SNEGSKA (reference sequence). The J segment lost 3 bases and the V segment lost 5 bases, leaving 13 bases of the junction unmatched. The CDR3 length is 18 residues. The CDR3 protein is CSASGTSGSTGGTDTQYF. Written as DNA, the CDR3 is TGCAGTGCTTCGGGGACTAGCGGGAGCACGGGTGGAACAGATACGCAGTATTTT.

There are a few counts of this clonotype. V usage is TRBV15 and J usage is TRBJ2-7; no reliable D call. The germline gives CDR1 LNHNV, CDR2 YYDKDF (reference sequence). Trimming cost V 3 bases and J 0 bases, with 6 bases left between them. This CDR3 region has 13 residues. The CDR3 loop reads CATSSYNSYEQYF. The DNA for the CDR3 is TGTGCCACCAGCAGCTACAACTCCTACGAGCAGTACTTC.